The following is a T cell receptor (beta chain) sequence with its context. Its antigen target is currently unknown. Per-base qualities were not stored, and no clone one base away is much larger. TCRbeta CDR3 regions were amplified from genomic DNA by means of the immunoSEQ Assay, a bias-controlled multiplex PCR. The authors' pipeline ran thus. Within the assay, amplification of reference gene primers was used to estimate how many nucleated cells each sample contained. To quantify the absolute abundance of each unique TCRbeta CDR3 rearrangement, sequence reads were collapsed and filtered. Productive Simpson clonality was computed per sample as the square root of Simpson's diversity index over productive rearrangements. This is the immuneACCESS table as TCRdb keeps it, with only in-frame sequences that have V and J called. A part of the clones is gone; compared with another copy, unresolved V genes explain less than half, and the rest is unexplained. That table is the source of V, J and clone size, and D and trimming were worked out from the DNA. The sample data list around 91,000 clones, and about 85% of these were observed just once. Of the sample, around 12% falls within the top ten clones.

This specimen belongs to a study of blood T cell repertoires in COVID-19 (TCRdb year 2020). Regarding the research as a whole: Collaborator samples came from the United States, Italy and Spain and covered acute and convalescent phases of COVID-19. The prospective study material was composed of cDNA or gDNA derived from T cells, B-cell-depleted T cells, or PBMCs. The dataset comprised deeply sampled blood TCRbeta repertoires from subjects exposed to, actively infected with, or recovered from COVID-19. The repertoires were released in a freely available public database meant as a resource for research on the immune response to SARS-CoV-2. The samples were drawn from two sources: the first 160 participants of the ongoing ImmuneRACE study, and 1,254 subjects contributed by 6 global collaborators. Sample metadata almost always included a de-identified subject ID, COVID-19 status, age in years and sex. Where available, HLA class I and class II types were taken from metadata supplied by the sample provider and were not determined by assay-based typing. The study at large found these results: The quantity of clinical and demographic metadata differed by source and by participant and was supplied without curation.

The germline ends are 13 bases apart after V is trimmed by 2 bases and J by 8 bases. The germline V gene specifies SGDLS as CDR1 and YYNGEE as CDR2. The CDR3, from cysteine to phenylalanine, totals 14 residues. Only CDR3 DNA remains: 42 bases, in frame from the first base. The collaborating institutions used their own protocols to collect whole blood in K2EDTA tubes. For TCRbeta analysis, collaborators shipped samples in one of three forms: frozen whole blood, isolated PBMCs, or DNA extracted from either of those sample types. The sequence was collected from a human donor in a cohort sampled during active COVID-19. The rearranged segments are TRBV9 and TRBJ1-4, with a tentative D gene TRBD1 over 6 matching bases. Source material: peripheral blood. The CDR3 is CASSVDSPPEKLFF. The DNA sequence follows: TGTGCCAGCAGCGTGGACAGCCCTCCCGAAAAACTGTTTTTT.